A selection of T cell receptor beta chains follows, all from one sample in a study of cytomegalovirus exposure and HLA in healthy donors. Assay: immunoSEQ multiplex PCR; the TCRdb copy retains only in-frame clones and omits some. The profile shows fewer than 110,000 clones, 60% to 85% of them singletons. Material: PBMCs. The receptors derive from a middle-aged man in good health and CMV-seronegative. Each CDR3 is given with its conserved first and last residue. The D gene is left open where the match is weak. The size of a clone is reported for some rows only, either as once, few or many, or as a class for expanded clones.

CDR3aa | CDR3nt | v_gene | d_gene | abundance | j_gene
CASSATGKAYEQYF | TGTGCCAGCAGCGCGACGGGGAAGGCCTACGAGCAGTACTTC | TRBV27 | NA | NA | TRBJ2-7
CASSQAGLVEDEQFF | TGCGCCAGCAGCCAAGCGGGACTAGTAGAAGATGAGCAGTTCTTC | TRBV4-1 | TRBD2 | NA | TRBJ2-1
CASSPNPSTGSNQPQHF | TGCGCCAGCAGCCCAAATCCTTCCACAGGTAGCAATCAGCCCCAGCATTTT | TRBV4-1 | NA | NA | TRBJ1-5
CASRPRLAGPINYNEQFF | TGTGCCAGCAGGCCCCGACTAGCTGGTCCAATTAATTACAATGAGCAGTTCTTC | TRBV7-2 | TRBD2 | NA | TRBJ2-1
CASSGGDSTNYEQYF | TGTGCCAGTAGTGGAGGGGACAGTACCAACTACGAGCAGTACTTC | TRBV19 | NA | NA | TRBJ2-7
CAWTAGGETQYF | TGTGCCTGGACCGCCGGGGGAGAGACCCAGTACTTC | TRBV30 | NA | NA | TRBJ2-5
CASSPGTGSIAQYF | TGTGCCAGTAGTCCTGGGACAGGGAGTATAGCGCAGTACTTC | TRBV19 | TRBD1 | NA | TRBJ2-7
CASSAAGQGYEQYF | TGTGCCAGCAGCGCGGCGGGACAGGGCTACGAGCAGTACTTC | TRBV9 | TRBD1 | NA | TRBJ2-7
CASSRTGSNQPQHF | TGTGCCAGCAGTCGGACGGGGAGCAATCAGCCCCAGCATTTT | TRBV27 | NA | NA | TRBJ1-5
CASSHERGGPTGELFF | TGTGCCAGCAGCCACGAAAGGGGGGGGCCCACCGGGGAGCTGTTTTTT | TRBV7-2 | NA | few | TRBJ2-2
CAWTPYGYTF | TGTGCCTGGACTCCCTATGGCTACACCTTC | TRBV23-1 | NA | many | TRBJ1-2
CASSQVAGDFSYEQYF | TGCGCCAGCAGCCAAGTAGCGGGGGACTTCTCCTACGAGCAGTACTTC | TRBV4-1 | TRBD2 | NA | TRBJ2-7
CASSDETGLLGNTIYF | TGTGCCAGCAGCGACGAGACAGGGCTCCTAGGAAACACCATATATTTT | TRBV7-6 | TRBD1 | few | TRBJ1-3
CASSQESDQVKNIQYF | TGTGCCAGCAGCCAAGAATCCGATCAGGTTAAAAACATTCAGTACTTC | TRBV4-2 | NA | NA | TRBJ2-4
CASVGRGGNQETQYF | TGTGCCAGCGTGGGACGCGGCGGGAACCAAGAGACCCAGTACTTC | TRBV2 | NA | NA | TRBJ2-5
CAIARDSTYEQYF | TGTGCCATCGCCAGGGACAGCACCTACGAGCAGTACTTC | TRBV6-5 | TRBD1 | NA | TRBJ2-7
CASRQGGNQPQHF | TGTGCCAGCAGACAGGGAGGCAATCAGCCCCAGCATTTT | TRBV19 | TRBD1 | NA | TRBJ1-5
CASTTGLAGLETQYF | TGTGCCAGCACCACGGGACTAGCGGGGTTAGAGACCCAGTACTTC | TRBV28 | TRBD2 | NA | TRBJ2-5
CAAKYSGANVLTF | TGTGCTGCGAAGTACTCTGGGGCCAACGTCCTGACTTTC | TRBV6-1 | NA | once | TRBJ2-6
CASSLDRSYEQYF | TGTGCCAGCAGCCTTGACAGGTCCTACGAGCAGTACTTC | TRBV7-2 | NA | NA | TRBJ2-7
CASSLRGRATEAFF | TGTGCCAGCAGCCTTCGCGGGCGCGCCACTGAAGCTTTCTTT | TRBV5-6 | NA | NA | TRBJ1-1
CASSPISGTNTEAFF | TGTGCCAGCAGTCCGATTTCGGGGACAAACACTGAAGCTTTCTTT | TRBV6-6 | NA | NA | TRBJ1-1
CASSDGQDYGYTF | TGTGCCAGCAGCGACGGACAGGACTATGGCTACACCTTC | TRBV11-3 | TRBD1 | NA | TRBJ1-2
CASKTSGGDDTQYF | TGTGCCAGCAAGACTAGCGGGGGAGATGATACGCAGTATTTT | TRBV6-6 | TRBD2 | NA | TRBJ2-3
CASSLTGGRETQYF | TGTGCCAGCAGTTTAACAGGGGGCCGAGAGACCCAGTACTTC | TRBV27 | TRBD1 | few | TRBJ2-5
CASRAPGQGAAGANVLTF | TGTGCCAGCAGAGCCCCGGGACAGGGGGCCGCTGGGGCCAACGTCCTGACTTTC | TRBV2 | TRBD1 | NA | TRBJ2-6
CATSRLALHF | TGTGCCACCTCGCGGTTAGCCCTCCACTTT | TRBV28 | NA | NA | TRBJ1-6
CASNSGQGAGQPQHF | TGTGCCAGTAATTCGGGACAGGGGGCCGGACAGCCCCAGCATTTT | TRBV19 | TRBD1 | NA | TRBJ1-5
CASSETTYEQYF | TGTGCCAGCAGTGAAACGACTTACGAGCAGTACTTC | TRBV6-1 | NA | NA | TRBJ2-7
CASSPQGTGGEQYF | TGTGCCAGCAGCCCTCAGGGAACGGGAGGAGAGCAGTACTTC | TRBV7-2 | TRBD2 | NA | TRBJ2-7
CASSPTGGRDQPQHF | TGTGCCAGTAGCCCCACCGGGGGAAGGGATCAGCCCCAGCATTTT | TRBV19 | NA | NA | TRBJ1-5
CATSRDRTSSYNEQFF | TGTGCCACCAGCAGAGATCGTACAAGCTCCTACAATGAGCAGTTCTTC | TRBV15 | NA | NA | TRBJ2-1